This is a list of T cell receptor beta chains from one sample in a study of OX40 agonist ivuxolimab in advanced cancers. Libraries were prepared by immunoSEQ multiplex PCR; TCRdb keeps only in-frame clonotypes and omits some of them. The data show about 32,000 clones, less than 90% seen once. The sequences come from CD4+ or CD8+ T cells sorted from blood, collected in a trial of the OX40 agonist ivuxolimab. These TCRs come from an adult with an advanced solid tumor such as melanoma, head and neck, liver or kidney cancer. Each CDR3 is given with its conserved first and last residue. A D gene is named only where the DNA matches it firmly. Clone size, where shown, is once, few, many, or a class for clones that have expanded.

>TRBV28|TRBD2|TRBJ2-7|NA
TGTGCCAGCATTAGCGGGAGGGACGAGCAGTACTTC
CASISGRDEQYF
>TRBV20-1|NA|TRBJ2-7|NA
TGCAGTGCTAGTCCTTACGAGCAGTACTTC
CSASPYEQYF
>TRBV19|TRBD1|TRBJ1-6|NA
TGTGCCAGTAGCCAGCGGGGACAGGGTGATTCACCCCTCCACTTT
CASSQRGQGDSPLHF
>TRBV5-4|TRBD2|TRBJ2-3|NA
TGTGCCAGCAGCTTCCCTAGCGGGACCACAGATACGCAGTATTTT
CASSFPSGTTDTQYF
>TRBV18|TRBD1|TRBJ2-4|NA
TGTGCCAGCTCCGGGGACAGGGGGCGCGAGGCAGCCAAAAACATTCAGTACTTC
CASSGDRGREAAKNIQYF
>TRBV9|TRBD1|TRBJ2-1|once
TGTGCCAGCAGTGAATCCGGGACAGCTAACAATGAGCAGTTCTTC
CASSESGTANNEQFF
>TRBV13|NA|TRBJ2-2|NA
TGTGCCAGCAGCTCTTACGGGGAGCTGTTTTTT
CASSSYGELFF
>TRBV7-9|TRBD1|TRBJ1-2|NA
TGTGCCAGCAGCCCTCATCCGGGACAGGGAGATGGCTACACCTTC
CASSPHPGQGDGYTF
>TRBV27|NA|TRBJ2-3|NA
TGTGCCAGCAGTTCCCCTAGACCAGATACGCAGTATTTT
CASSSPRPDTQYF
>TRBV27|TRBD2|TRBJ2-7|NA
TGTGCCAGCAGCTCTAGCGGGAGGGGCTACGAGCAGTACTTC
CASSSSGRGYEQYF
>TRBV6-5|TRBD2|TRBJ2-7|few
TGTGCCAGCAGCAGACTAGCGGGCGAGCAGTACTTC
CASSRLAGEQYF
>TRBV4-1|NA|TRBJ2-3|NA
TGCGCCAGCAGCCAAGGTCAGCGGGCCTCAGATACGCAGTATTTT
CASSQGQRASDTQYF
>TRBV4-3|NA|TRBJ2-1|NA
TGCGCCAGCAGCCCCTCTAGAGCCGACCATGAGCAGTTCTTC
CASSPSRADHEQFF
>TRBV27|NA|TRBJ2-7|once
TGTGCCAGCAGTTTCACCAGGGGTGCGTACGAGCAGTACTTC
CASSFTRGAYEQYF
>TRBV9|NA|TRBJ2-7|NA
TGTGCCAGCAGCGTAGGTGACGAGCAGTACTTC
CASSVGDEQYF
>TRBV4-3|NA|TRBJ2-3|once
TGCGCCAGCAGCCAAGATACTGACGGCACAGATACGCAGTATTTT
CASSQDTDGTDTQYF
>TRBV14|NA|TRBJ1-2|NA
TGTGCCAGCAGCCAAGAACTGCGGGGCTATGGCTACACCTTC
CASSQELRGYGYTF
>TRBV30|TRBD1|TRBJ2-5|NA
TGTGCCTGGAATGAGGGGGCCACGGGGACCCAGTACTTC
CAWNEGATGTQYF
>TRBV7-3|TRBD2|TRBJ2-1|NA
TGTGCCAGCGCTACTGCCGGGGGGAATGAGCAGTTCTTC
CASATAGGNEQFF
>TRBV5-1|NA|TRBJ2-1|few
TGCGCCAGCAAAGCTGGATTAAATGAGCAGTTCTTC
CASKAGLNEQFF
>TRBV11-3|NA|TRBJ2-2|NA
TGTGCCAGCAGCTTAGAGTACGGGTTGAACACCGGGGAGCTGTTTTTT
CASSLEYGLNTGELFF
>TRBV11-1|NA|TRBJ1-1|once
TGTGCCAGCAGCTTGGGGTGGACTGAAGCTTTCTTT
CASSLGWTEAFF
>TRBV7-3|TRBD1|TRBJ2-2|NA
TGTGCCAGCAGCCCGACAGGGACGAACACCGGGGAGCTGTTTTTT
CASSPTGTNTGELFF
>TRBV6-1|NA|TRBJ2-5|NA
TGTGCCAGCACTCCCGGTAGGGGGAGGCAAGAGACCCAGTACTTC
CASTPGRGRQETQYF
>TRBV4-1|NA|TRBJ2-7|NA
TGCGCCAGCAGCCAGGGCCCATACTACGAGCAGTACTTC
CASSQGPYYEQYF
>TRBV7-8|NA|TRBJ2-3|once
TGTGCCAGCAGCTTACCCTCGGCAGGGACGACAGATACGCAGTATTTT
CASSLPSAGTTDTQYF
>TRBV7-9|NA|TRBJ2-1|NA
TGTGCCAGCGGACTCCCAGGGGAGCAGTTCTTC
CASGLPGEQFF
>TRBV9|TRBD2|TRBJ2-1|NA
TGTGCCAGCAGCGTATCGGGGTGGCGGGGGGGCCCCAATGAGCAGTTCTTC
CASSVSGWRGGPNEQFF
>TRBV5-1|NA|TRBJ2-5|NA
TGCGCCAGCAGCTTGCGGAAGACCCAGTACTTC
CASSLRKTQYF